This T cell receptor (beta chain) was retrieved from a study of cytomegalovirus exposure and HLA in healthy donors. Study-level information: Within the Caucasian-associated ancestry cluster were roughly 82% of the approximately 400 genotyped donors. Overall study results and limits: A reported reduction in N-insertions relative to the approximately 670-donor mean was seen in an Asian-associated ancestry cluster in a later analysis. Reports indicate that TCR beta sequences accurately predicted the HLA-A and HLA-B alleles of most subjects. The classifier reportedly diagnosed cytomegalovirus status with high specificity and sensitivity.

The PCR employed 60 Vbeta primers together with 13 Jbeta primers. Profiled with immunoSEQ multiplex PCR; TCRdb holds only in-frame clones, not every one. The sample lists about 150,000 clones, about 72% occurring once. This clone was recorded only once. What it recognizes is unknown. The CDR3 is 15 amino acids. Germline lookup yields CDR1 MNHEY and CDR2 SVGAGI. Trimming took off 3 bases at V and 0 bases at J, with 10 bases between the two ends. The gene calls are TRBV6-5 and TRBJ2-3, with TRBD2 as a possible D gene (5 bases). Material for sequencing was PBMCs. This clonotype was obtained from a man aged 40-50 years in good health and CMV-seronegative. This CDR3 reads CASSYLRASTDTQYF. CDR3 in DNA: TGTGCCAGCAGTTATCTGCGGGCTAGCACAGATACGCAGTATTTT.